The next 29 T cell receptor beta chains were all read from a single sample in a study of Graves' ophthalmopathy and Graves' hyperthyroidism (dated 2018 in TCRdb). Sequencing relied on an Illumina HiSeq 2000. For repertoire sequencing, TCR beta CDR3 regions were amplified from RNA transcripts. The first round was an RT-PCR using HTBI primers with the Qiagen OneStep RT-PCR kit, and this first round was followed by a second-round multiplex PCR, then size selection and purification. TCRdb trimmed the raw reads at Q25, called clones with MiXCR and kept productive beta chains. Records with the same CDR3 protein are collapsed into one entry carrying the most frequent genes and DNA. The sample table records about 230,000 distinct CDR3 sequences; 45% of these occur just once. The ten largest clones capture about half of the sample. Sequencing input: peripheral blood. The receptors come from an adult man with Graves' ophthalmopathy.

CDR3: CASSPVASGAGEQYF. For the CDR3, the DNA is TGTGCCAGCAGCCCCGTGGCTAGCGGGGCGGGAGAGCAGTACTTC. The chain combines TRBV7-3 with TRBJ2-7; 9 nucleotides agree with TRBD2. CDR1 SGHTA and CDR2 FQGTGA come from the germline V gene. The CDR3 sequence is 15 residues long. V lost 5 bases, J lost 7 bases, and 12 bases stayed unmatched. Full variable domain (rest looked up from reference TRBV7-3 and TRBJ2-7): GAGVSQTPSNKVTEKGKYVELRCDPISGHTALYWYRQSLGQGPEFLIYFQGTGAADDSGLPNDRFFAVRPEGSVSTLKIQRTERGDSAVYLCASSPVASGAGEQYFGPGTRLTVT.

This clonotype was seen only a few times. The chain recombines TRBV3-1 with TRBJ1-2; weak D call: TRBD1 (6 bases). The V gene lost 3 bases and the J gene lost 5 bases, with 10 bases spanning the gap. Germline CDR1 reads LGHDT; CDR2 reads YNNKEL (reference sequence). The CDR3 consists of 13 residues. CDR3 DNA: TGTGCCAGCAGCCAGGGACACTTGTATGGCTACACCTTC. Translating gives CASSQGHLYGYTF.

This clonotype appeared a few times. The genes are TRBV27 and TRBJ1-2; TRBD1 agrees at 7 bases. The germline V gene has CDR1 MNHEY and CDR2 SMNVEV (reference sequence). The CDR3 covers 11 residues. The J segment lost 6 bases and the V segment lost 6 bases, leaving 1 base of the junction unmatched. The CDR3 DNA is TGTGCCAGCAGGACAGGGAATGGCTACACCTTC. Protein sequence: CASRTGNGYTF.

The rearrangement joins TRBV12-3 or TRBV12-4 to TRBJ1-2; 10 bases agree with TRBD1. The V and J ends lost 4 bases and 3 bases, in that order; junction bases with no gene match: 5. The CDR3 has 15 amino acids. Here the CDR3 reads CASSSTGGADYGYTF. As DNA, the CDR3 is TGTGCCAGCAGTTCGACAGGGGGCGCGGACTATGGCTACACCTTC.

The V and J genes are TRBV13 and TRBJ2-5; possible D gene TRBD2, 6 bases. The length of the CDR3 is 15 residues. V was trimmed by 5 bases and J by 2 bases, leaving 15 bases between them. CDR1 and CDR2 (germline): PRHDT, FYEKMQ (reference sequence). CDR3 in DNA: TGTGCCAGCAGCGACCATGGTGGGGGGCAAGAGACCCAGTACTTC. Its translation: CASSDHGGGQETQYF.

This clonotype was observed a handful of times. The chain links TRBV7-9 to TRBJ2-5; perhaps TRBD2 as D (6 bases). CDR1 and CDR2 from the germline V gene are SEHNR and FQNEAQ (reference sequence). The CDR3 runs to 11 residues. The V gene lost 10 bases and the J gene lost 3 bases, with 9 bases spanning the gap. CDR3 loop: CATKREETQYF. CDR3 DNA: TGTGCCACCAAGCGGGAAGAGACCCAGTACTTC.

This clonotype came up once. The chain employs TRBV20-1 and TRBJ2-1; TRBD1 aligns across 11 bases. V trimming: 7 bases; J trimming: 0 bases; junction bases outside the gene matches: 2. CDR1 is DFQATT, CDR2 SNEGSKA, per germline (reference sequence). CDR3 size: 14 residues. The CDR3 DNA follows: TGCAGTGGGACAGGGGGCCTCTCCTACAATGAGCAGTTCTTC. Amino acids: CSGTGGLSYNEQFF.

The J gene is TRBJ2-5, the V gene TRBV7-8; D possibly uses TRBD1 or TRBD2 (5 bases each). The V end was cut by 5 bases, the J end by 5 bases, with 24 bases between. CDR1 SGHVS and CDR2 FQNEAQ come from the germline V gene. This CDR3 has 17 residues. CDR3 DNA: TGTGCCAGCAGCCCCACCCGGGGCCGCATTCTGGGGGAGACCCAGTACTTC. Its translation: CASSPTRGRILGETQYF.

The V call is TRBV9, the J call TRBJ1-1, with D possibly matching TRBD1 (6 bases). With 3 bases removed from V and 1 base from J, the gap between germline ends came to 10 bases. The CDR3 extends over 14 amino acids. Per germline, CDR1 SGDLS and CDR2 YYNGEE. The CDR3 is CASSDWGQNTEAFF. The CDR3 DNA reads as TGTGCCAGCAGCGACTGGGGACAGAACACTGAAGCTTTCTTT.

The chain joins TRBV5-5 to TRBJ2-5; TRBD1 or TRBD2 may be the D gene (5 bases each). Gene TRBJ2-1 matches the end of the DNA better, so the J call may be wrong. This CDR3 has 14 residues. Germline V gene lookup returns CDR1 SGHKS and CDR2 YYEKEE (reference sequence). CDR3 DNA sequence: TGTGCCAGCAGCTTTGGGACGGACTACAATGAGCAGTTCTTC. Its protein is CASSFGTDYNEQFF.

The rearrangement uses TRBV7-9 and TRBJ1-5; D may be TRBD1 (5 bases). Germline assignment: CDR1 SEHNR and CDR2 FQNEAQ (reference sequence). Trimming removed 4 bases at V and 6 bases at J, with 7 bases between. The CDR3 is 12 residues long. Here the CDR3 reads CASSSGAQPQHF. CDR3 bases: TGTGCCAGCAGCTCCGGGGCTCAGCCCCAGCATTTT.

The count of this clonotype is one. The CDR3 region has the DNA TGTGCCAGCAGCCAGACGGACAGACCCTCTAACTATGGCTACACCTTC. Translated, it gives CASSQTDRPSNYGYTF. The chain links TRBV9 to TRBJ1-2; possibly TRBD1 for D (6 bases). The CDR3 consists of 16 residues. Germline-derived CDR1 and CDR2 are SGDLS and YYNGEE. Trimming removed 4 bases from V and 0 bases from J, with 16 bases in between.

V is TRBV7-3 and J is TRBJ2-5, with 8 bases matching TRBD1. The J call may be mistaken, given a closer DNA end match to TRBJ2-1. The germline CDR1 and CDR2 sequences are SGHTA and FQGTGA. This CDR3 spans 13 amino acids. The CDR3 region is CASSSDRGDEQFF. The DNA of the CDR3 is TGTGCCAGCAGCTCAGACAGGGGCGATGAGCAGTTCTTC.

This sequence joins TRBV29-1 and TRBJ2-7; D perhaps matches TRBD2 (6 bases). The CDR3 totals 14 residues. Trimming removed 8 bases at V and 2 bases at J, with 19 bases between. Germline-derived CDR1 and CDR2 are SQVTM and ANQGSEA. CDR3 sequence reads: CSIRRRDSAYEQYF. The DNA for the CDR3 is TGCAGCATCAGAAGACGGGACTCGGCCTACGAGCAGTACTTC.

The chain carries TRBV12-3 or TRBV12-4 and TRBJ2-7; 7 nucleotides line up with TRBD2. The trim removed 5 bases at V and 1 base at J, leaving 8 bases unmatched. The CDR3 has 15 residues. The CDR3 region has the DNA TGTGCCAGCAGTGGGGTAGCGGGTGCGTCCTACGAGCAGTACTTC. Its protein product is CASSGVAGASYEQYF.

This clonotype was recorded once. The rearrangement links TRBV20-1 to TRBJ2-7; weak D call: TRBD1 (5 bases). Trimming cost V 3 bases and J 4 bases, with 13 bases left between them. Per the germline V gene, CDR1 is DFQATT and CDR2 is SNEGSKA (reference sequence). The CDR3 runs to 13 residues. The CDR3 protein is CSARSQGSYEQYF. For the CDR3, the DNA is TGCAGTGCTAGGAGTCAGGGAAGTTACGAGCAGTACTTC.

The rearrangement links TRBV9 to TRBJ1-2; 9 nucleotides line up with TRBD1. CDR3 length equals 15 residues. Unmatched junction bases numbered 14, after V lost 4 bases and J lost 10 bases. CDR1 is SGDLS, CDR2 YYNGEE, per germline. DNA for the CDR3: TGTGCCAGCAGCTTCAGACAGGGACAGGGAAACGTCTACACCTTC. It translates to CASSFRQGQGNVYTF.

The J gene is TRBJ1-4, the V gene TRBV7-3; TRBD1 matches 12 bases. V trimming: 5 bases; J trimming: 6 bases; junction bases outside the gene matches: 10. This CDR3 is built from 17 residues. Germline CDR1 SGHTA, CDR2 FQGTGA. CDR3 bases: TGTGCCAGCAGCCCCCTTAGGGGACAGGGGGCTGATGAAAAACTGTTTTTT. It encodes CASSPLRGQGADEKLFF.

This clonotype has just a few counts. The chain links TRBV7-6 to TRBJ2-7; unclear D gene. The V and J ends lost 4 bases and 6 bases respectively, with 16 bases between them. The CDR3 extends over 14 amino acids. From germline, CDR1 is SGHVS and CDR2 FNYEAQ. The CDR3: CASSSLGFPLEQYF. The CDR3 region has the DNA TGTGCCAGCAGCTCCCTCGGGTTCCCACTCGAGCAGTACTTC. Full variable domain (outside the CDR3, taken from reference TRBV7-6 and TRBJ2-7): GAGVSQSPRYKVTKRGQDVALRCDPISGHVSLYWYRQALGQGPEFLTYFNYEAQQDKSGLPNDRFSAERPEGSISTLTIQRTEQRDSAMYRCASSSLGFPLEQYFGPGTRLTVT.

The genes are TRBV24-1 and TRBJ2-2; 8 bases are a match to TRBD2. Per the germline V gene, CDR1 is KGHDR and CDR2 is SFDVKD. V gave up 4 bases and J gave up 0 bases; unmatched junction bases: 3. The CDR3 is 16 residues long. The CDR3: CATSDSRGANTGELFF. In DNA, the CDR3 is TGTGCCACCAGTGACTCGCGGGGGGCGAACACCGGGGAGCTGTTTTTT.

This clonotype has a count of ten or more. The CDR3 spells CSARISNYNSPLHF. The DNA for the CDR3 is TGCAGTGCACGAATTTCCAACTATAATTCACCCCTCCACTTT. The V call is TRBV20-1, the J call TRBJ1-6; D remains ambiguous. CDR1 is DFQATT and CDR2 is SNEGSKA in the germline V gene (reference sequence). V was cut by 6 bases and J by 3 bases, with 12 bases left in between. This CDR3 comprises 14 residues.

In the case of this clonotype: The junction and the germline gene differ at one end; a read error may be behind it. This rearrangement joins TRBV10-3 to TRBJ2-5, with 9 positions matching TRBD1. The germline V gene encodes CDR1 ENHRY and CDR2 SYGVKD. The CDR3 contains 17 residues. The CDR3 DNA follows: TGTGCCATCAGTGATCTCCGACAGGGGGGTTACCAGGAGATCCAGTACTTC. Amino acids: CAISDLRQGGYQEIQYF.

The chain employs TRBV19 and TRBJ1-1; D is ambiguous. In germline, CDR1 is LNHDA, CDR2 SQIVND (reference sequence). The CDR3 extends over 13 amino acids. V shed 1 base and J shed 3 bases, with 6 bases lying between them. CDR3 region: CASSIGAYTEAFF. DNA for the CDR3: TGTGCCAGTAGTATAGGGGCCTACACTGAAGCTTTCTTT.

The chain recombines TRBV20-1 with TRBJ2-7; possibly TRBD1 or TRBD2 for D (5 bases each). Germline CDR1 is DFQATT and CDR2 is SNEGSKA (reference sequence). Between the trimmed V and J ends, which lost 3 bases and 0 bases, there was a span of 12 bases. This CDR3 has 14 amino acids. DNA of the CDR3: TGCAGTGCTAGCACCGGGACGGACTCCTACGAGCAGTACTTC. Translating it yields CSASTGTDSYEQYF.

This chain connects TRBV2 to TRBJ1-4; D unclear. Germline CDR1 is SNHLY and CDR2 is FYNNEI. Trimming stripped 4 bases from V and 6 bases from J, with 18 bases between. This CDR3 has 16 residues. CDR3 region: CASSVGLVDPDEKLFF. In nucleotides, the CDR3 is TGTGCCAGCAGTGTGGGGTTGGTGGACCCCGATGAAAAACTGTTTTTT.

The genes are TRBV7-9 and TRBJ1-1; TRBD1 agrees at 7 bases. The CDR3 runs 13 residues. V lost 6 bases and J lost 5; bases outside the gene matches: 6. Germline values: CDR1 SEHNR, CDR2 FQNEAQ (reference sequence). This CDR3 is CASRTQGTTEAFF. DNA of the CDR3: TGTGCCAGCAGGACACAGGGGACGACTGAAGCTTTCTTT.

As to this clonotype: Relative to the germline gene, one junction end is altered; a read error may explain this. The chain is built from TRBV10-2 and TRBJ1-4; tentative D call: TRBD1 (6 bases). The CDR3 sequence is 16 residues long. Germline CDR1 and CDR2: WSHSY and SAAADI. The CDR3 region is CASSLNFGRGGEKLFF. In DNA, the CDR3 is TGTGCCAGCAGTTTAAATTTCGGCAGGGGTGGCGAAAAACTGTTTTTT.

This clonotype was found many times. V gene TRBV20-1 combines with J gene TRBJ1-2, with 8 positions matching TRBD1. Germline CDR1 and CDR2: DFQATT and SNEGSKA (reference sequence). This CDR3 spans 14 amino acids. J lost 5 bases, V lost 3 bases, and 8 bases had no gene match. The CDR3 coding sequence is TGCAGTGCTAGCGGAGGACAGGGTGGATATGGCTACACCTTC. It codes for CSASGGQGGYGYTF.

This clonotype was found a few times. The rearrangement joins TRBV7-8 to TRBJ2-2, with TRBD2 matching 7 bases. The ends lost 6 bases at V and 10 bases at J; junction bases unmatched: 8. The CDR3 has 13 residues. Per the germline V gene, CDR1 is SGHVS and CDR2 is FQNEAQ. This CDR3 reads CASRRLASTELFF. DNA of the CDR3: TGTGCCAGCAGACGACTAGCCTCAACGGAGCTGTTTTTT.